This T cell receptor (beta chain) derives from a study of blood T cell repertoires in COVID-19. Clones were read by immunoSEQ multiplex PCR, and TCRdb kept only the in-frame ones, dropping some. The sample includes 150,000 to 200,000 clones, roughly 80% seen only once; the top ten take about 14%. The V end was cut by 3 bases, the J end by 7 bases, with 10 bases between. CDR1 SSHAT and CDR2 FNYEAQ come from the germline V gene (reference sequence). The CDR3 totals 14 residues. The TCR sequence derives from a woman aged 70-85 years with COVID-19, enrolled during active disease. The source material was peripheral blood. V usage is TRBV7-7 and J usage is TRBJ1-6; possible D gene TRBD1, 5 bases. The CDR3 DNA reads TGTGCCAGCAGCTTGGGAGGGACGAATTCACCCCTCCACTTT. It codes for CASSLGGTNSPLHF.